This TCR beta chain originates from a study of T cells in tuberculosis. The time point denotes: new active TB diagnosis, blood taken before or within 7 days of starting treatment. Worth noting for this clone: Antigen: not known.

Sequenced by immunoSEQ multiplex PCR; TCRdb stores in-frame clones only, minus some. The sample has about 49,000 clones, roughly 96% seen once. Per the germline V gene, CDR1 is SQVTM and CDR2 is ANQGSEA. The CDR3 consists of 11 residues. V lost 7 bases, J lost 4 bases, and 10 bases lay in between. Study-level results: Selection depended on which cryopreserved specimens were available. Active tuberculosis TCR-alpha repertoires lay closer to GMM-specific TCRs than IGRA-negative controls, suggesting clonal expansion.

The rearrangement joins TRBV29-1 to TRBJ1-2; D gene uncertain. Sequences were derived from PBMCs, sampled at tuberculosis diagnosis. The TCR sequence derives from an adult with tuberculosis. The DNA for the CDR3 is TGCAGCGACCGATACGGCTATGGCTACACCTTC. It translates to CSDRYGYGYTF.